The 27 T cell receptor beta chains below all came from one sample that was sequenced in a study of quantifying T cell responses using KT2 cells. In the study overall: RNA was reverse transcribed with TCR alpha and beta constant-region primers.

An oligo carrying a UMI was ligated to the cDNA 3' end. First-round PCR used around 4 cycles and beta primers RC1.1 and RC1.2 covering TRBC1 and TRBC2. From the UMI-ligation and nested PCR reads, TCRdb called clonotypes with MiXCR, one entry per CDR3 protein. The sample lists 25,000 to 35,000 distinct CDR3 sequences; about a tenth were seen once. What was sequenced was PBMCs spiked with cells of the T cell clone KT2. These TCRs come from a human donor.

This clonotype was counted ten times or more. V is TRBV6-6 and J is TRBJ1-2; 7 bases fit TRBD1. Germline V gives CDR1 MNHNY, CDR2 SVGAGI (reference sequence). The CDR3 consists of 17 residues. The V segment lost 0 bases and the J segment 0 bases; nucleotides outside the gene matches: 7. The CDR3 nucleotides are TGTGCCAGCAGTTACTCCGGCAGGGGGACCTCTAACTATGGCTACACCTTC. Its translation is CASSYSGRGTSNYGYTF.

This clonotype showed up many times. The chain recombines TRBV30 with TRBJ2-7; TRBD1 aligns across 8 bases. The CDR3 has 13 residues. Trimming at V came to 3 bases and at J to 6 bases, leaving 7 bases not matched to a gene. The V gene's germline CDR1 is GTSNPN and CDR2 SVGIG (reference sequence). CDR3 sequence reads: CAWRTGVLSEQYF. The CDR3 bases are TGTGCCTGGAGGACAGGGGTCCTTTCCGAGCAGTACTTC.

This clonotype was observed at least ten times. This CDR3 is CASYRDGAYLYGYTF. CDR3 DNA: TGTGCCAGCTATCGGGACGGCGCATACTTATATGGCTACACCTTC. This chain uses TRBV2 with TRBJ1-2; tentative D call: TRBD1 (5 bases). CDR3 length: 15 residues. Trimming took 8 bases from V and 5 from J, leaving 21 bases between them. The V gene's germline CDR1 is SNHLY and CDR2 FYNNEI.

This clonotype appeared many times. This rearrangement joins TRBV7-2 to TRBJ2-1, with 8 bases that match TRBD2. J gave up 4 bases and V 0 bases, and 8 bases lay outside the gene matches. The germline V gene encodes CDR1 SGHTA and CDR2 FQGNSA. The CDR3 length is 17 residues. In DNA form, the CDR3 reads TGTGCCAGCAGCTTAGCCTCTGGCGGGGGGACATACAATGAGCAGTTCTTC. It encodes CASSLASGGGTYNEQFF.

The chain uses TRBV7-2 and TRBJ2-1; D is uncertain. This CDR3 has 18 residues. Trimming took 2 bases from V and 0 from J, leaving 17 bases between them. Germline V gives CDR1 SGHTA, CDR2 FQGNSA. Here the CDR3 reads CASSLSWLYASSYNEQFF. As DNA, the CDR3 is TGTGCCAGCAGCTTATCATGGCTATACGCGAGCTCCTACAATGAGCAGTTCTTC.

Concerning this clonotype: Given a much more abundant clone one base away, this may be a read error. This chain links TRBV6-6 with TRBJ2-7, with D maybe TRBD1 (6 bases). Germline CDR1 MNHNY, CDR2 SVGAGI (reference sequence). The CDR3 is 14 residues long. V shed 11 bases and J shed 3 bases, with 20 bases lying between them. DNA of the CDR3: TGTGCCGGCTCTTCGGGGATAGGGGGCTACGAGCAGTACTTC. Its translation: CAGSSGIGGYEQYF.

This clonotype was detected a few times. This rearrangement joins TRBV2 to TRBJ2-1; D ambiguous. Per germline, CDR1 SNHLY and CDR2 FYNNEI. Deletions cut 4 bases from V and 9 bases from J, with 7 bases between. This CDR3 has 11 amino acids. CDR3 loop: CASSVAIEQFF. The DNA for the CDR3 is TGTGCCAGCAGTGTGGCGATTGAGCAGTTCTTC.

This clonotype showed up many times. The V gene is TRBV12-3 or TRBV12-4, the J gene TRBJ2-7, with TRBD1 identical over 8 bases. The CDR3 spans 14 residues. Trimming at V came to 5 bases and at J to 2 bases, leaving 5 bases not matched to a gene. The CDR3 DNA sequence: TGTGCCAGCAGTGGCGGACAGGGAACCTACGAGCAGTACTTC. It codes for CASSGGQGTYEQYF.

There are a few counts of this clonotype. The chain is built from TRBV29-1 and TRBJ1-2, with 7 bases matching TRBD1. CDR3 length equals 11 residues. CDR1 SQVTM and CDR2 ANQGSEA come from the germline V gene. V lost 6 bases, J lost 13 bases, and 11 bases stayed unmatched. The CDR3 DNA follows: TGCAGCGTCGGGGACAGATCTCGGCTCACCTTC. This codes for CSVGDRSRLTF.

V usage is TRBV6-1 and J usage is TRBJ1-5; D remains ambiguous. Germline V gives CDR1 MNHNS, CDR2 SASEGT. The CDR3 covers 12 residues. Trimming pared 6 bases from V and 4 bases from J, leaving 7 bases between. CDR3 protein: CASRGSNQPQHF. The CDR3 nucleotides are TGTGCCAGCAGGGGGTCAAATCAGCCCCAGCATTTT.

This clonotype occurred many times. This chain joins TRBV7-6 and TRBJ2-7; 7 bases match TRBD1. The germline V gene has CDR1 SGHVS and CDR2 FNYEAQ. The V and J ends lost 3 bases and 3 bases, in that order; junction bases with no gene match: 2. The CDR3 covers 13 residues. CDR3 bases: TGTGCCAGCAGCTTGGGACAGCGCTACGAGCAGTACTTC. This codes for CASSLGQRYEQYF. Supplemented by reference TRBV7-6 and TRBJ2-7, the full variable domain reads GAGVSQSPRYKVTKRGQDVALRCDPISGHVSLYWYRQALGQGPEFLTYFNYEAQQDKSGLPNDRFSAERPEGSISTLTIQRTEQRDSAMYRCASSLGQRYEQYFGPGTRLTVT.

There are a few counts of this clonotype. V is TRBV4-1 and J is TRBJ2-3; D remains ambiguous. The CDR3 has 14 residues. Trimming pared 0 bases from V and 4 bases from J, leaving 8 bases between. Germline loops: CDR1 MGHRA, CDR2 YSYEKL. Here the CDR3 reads CASSQDQWADTQYF. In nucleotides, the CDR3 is TGCGCCAGCAGCCAAGATCAATGGGCAGATACGCAGTATTTT.

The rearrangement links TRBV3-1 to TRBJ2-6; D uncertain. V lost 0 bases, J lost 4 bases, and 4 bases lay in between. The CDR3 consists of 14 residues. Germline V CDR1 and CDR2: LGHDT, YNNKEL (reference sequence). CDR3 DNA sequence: TGTGCCAGCAGCCAAGAGCGGGGGGCCAACGTCCTGACTTTC. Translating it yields CASSQERGANVLTF.

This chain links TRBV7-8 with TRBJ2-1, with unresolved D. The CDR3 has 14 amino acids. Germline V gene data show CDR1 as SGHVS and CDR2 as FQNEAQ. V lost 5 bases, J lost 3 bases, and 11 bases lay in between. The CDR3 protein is CASSPYLDYNEQFF. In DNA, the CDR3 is TGTGCCAGCAGCCCCTATTTGGACTACAATGAGCAGTTCTTC.

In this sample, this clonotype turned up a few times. The CDR3, as DNA: TGTGCCAGCAGCTCAGGGTTGGGGGCCCAGTACTTC. Encoded protein: CASSSGLGAQYF. The J gene is TRBJ2-5, the V gene TRBV7-9, with D perhaps assigned TRBD1 or TRBD2 (5 bases each). V lost 4 bases and J 9 bases, leaving 12 bases between the germline ends. The V gene's germline CDR1 is SEHNR and CDR2 FQNEAQ (reference sequence). This CDR3 is built from 12 residues. Together with reference TRBV7-9 and TRBJ2-5, the CDR3 gives the full variable domain: DTGVSQNPRHKITKRGQNVTFRCDPISEHNRLYWYRQTLGQGPEFLTYFQNEAQLEKSRLLSDRFSAERPKGSFSTLEIQRTEQGDSAMYLCASSSGLGAQYFGPGTRLLVL.

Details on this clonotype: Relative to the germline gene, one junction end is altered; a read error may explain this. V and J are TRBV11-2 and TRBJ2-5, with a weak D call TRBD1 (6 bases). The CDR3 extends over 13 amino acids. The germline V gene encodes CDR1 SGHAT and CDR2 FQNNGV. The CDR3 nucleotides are TGTGCCAGCAGCTTCCCCAGGGGAGAGATCCAGTACTTC. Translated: CASSFPRGEIQYF. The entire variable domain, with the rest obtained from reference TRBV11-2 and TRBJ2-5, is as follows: EAGVAQSPRYKIIEKRQSVAFWCNPISGHATLYWYQQILGQGPKLLIQFQNNGVVDDSQLPKDRFSAERLKGVDSTLKIQPAKLEDSAVYLCASSFPRGEIQYFGPGTRLLVL.

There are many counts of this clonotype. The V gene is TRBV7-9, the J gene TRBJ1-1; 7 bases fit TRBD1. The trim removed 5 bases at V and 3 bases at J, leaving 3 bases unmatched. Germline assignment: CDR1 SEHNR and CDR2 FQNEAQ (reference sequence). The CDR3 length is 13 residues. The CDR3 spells CASSIDRDTEAFF. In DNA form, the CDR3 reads TGTGCCAGCAGCATAGACAGGGACACTGAAGCTTTCTTT.

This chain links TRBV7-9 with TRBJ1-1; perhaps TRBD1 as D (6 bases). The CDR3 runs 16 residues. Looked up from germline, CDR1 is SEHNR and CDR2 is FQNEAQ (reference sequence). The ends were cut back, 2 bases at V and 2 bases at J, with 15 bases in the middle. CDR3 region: CASSLRTATTNTEAFF. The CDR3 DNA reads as TGTGCCAGCAGCTTAAGGACAGCGACCACCAACACTGAAGCTTTCTTT.

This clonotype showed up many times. CDR3: CAWSVPDDSTDTQYF. The CDR3 nucleotides read TGTGCCTGGAGTGTACCCGACGACAGCACAGATACGCAGTATTTT. The gene calls are TRBV30 and TRBJ2-3; the D is unclear. V shed 0 bases and J shed 0 bases, with 10 bases lying between them. This CDR3 has 15 amino acids. Germline CDR1 GTSNPN, CDR2 SVGIG (reference sequence).

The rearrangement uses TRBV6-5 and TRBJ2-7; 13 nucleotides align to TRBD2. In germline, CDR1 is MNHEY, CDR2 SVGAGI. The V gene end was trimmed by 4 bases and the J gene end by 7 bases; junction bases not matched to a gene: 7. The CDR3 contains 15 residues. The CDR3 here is CASSSTSGGANEQYF. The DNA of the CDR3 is TGTGCCAGCAGTTCCACTAGCGGGGGGGCGAATGAGCAGTACTTC.

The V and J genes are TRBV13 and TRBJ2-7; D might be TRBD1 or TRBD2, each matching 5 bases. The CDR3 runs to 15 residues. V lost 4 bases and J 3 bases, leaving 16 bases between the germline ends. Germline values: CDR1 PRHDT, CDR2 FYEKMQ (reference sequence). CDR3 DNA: TGTGCCAGCAGCTCCCGTAGAGGGGTCGGCTACGAGCAGTACTTC. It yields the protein CASSSRRGVGYEQYF.

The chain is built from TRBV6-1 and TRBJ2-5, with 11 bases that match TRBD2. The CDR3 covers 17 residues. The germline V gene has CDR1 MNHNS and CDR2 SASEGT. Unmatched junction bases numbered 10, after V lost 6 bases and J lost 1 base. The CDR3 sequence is CASRSLRLAGRQETQYF. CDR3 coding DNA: TGTGCCAGCAGGAGCCTTCGACTAGCGGGGCGCCAAGAGACCCAGTACTTC.

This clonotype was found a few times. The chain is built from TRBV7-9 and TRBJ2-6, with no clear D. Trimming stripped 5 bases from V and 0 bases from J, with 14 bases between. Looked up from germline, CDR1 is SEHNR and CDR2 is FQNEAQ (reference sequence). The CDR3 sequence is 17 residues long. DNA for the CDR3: TGTGCCAGCAGCGATCGGAAGAACCACTCTGGGGCCAACGTCCTGACTTTC. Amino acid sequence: CASSDRKNHSGANVLTF.

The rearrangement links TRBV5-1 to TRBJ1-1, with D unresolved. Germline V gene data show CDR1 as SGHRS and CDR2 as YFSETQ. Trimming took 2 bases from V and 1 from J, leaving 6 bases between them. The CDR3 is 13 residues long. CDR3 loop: CASSFEGNTEAFF. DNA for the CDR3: TGCGCCAGCAGCTTTGAGGGGAACACTGAAGCTTTCTTT.

The CDR3 region has the DNA TGTGCCAGCAGGGAATCTCAGGGGGCGCGGACTAATGAAAAACTGTTTTTT. The encoded protein is CASRESQGARTNEKLFF. The rearrangement uses TRBV6-1 and TRBJ1-4, with TRBD1 matching over 8 bases. Germline CDR1 and CDR2: MNHNS and SASEGT. The CDR3 covers 17 residues. Trimming at V came to 6 bases and at J to 2 bases, leaving 11 bases not matched to a gene.

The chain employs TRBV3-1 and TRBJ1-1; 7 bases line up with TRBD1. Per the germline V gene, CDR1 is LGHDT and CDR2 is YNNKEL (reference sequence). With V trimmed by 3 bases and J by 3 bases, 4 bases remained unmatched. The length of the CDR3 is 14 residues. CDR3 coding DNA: TGTGCCAGCAGCCAGACCGACAGGGACACTGAAGCTTTCTTT. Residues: CASSQTDRDTEAFF.

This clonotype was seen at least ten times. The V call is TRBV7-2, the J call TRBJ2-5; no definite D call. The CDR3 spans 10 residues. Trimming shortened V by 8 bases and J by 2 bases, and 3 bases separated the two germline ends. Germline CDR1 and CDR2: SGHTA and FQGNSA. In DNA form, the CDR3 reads TGTGCCAGCGGACAAGAGACCCAGTACTTC. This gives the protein CASGQETQYF.